What follows are 4 T cell receptor beta chains derived from one specimen sequenced in a study of T cells in Graves' hyperthyroidism and ophthalmopathy. Authors of the study amplified TCR beta CDR3 regions from RNA transcripts. HTBI primers were employed in a first-round RT-PCR of the TCR CDR3. TCRdb itself ran the multiplex PCR reads through MiXCR, one entry per CDR3 protein. The sample yields over 450,000 distinct CDR3 sequences, around an eighth seen once. Sequenced material: blood. These receptors originate from a woman aged 18-29 years with Graves' hyperthyroidism.

This clonotype showed up many times. This chain joins TRBV27 and TRBJ1-5; possible D gene TRBD1, 6 bases. Trimming removed 6 bases at V and 0 bases at J, with 15 bases between. Germline CDR1 and CDR2: MNHEY and SMNVEV (reference sequence). The CDR3 is 16 amino acids. CDR3 residues: CASRKTAGHSNQPQHF. DNA of the CDR3: TGTGCCAGCAGAAAGACTGCGGGACATAGCAATCAGCCCCAGCATTTT.

This clonotype was counted ten times or more. The chain joins TRBV20-1 to TRBJ2-3; D call uncertain. There are 14 residues in the CDR3. Germline V gene data show CDR1 as DFQATT and CDR2 as SNEGSKA (reference sequence). The V end was cut by 1 base, the J end by 3 bases, with 11 bases between. The DNA for the CDR3 is TGCAGTGCTAGAGCTGCTCTAGGGACAGATACGCAGTATTTT. Protein sequence: CSARAALGTDTQYF.

This clonotype was picked up many times. The CDR3 nucleotides read TGTGCCAGCAGCCGATCGGGGAACTATGGCTACACCTTC. Residues: CASSRSGNYGYTF. The chain carries TRBV11-3 and TRBJ1-2; D is unresolved. Germline loops: CDR1 SGHNT, CDR2 YENEEA. The CDR3 extends over 13 amino acids. Deletions cut 5 bases from V and 2 bases from J, with 9 bases between.

There are many counts of this clonotype. The chain employs TRBV11-2 and TRBJ2-1, with TRBD2 identical over 10 bases. Germline V lookup: CDR1 SGHAT, CDR2 FQNNGV. This CDR3 is built from 15 residues. V was pared by 5 bases and J by 9 bases, with 10 bases of the junction left unmatched. The CDR3 spells CASSALLAGRIEQFF. CDR3 DNA: TGTGCCAGCAGCGCTTTACTAGCGGGACGGATTGAGCAGTTCTTC.